This T cell receptor (beta chain) emerged from a study of cytomegalovirus exposure and HLA in healthy donors. Findings and limits, study-wide: The authors enumerated 150 to 200 TCR beta chains as linked to cytomegalovirus. Certain sequence variants were highly shared and formed a cluster, and this cluster was likely a sequencing artifact. Later on, a genetic analysis was performed. It linked a missense variant in DCLRE1C with V- and J-gene trimming of TCR beta.

There are 15 residues in the CDR3. With V trimmed by 4 bases and J by 3 bases, 5 bases remained unmatched. Germline CDR1 reads LGHNA; CDR2 reads YSLEER. As regards this clone: Its antigen is unknown.

The PCR made use of 60 Vbeta and 13 Jbeta primers. In the authors' methods: Later analysis identified some 88 million unique TCR beta chains, approximately 11 million shared. The assay was immunoSEQ multiplex PCR, and TCRdb's table has in-frame clones only and misses some. V, J and clone size are those of that table, while D and trimming were read from the DNA. The repertoire includes roughly 160,000 clones, roughly 80% of them detected once, and 2.4% sits in the top ten. The sequencing sample was made of PBMCs. The clonotype originates from a male donor in good health and CMV-seronegative. The V gene is TRBV4-3, the J gene TRBJ1-5; 8 bases match TRBD1. CDR3 sequence reads: CASSPGTGINQPQHF. DNA for the CDR3: TGCGCCAGCAGCCCCGGGACAGGTATCAATCAGCCCCAGCATTTT.